Detailed here is one T cell receptor beta chain. Antigen unknown. The sample belongs to a study of OX40 agonist ivuxolimab in advanced cancers. About the study: It was ivuxolimab, an agonistic anti-OX40 (CD134) antibody, that patients were treated with.

Measured with immunoSEQ multiplex PCR; TCRdb has only the in-frame clones, and not every one. Here the sample spans more than 20,000 clones, about 86% being singletons. CDR3 length: 12 residues. The V end lost 3 bases, the J end lost 3 bases, and 9 bases lay between the germline ends. CDR1 is SQVTM, CDR2 ANQGSEA, per germline. The study's findings and limits: At doses 0.1 to 3.0 mg/kg, CD4+ and CD8+ clones expanded. There were, on average, more expanded clones in CD8+ T cells than in CD4+.

This clonotype was sampled from an adult with an advanced solid tumor such as melanoma, head and neck, liver or kidney cancer. The chain is built from TRBV29-1 and TRBJ2-7; no reliable D call. Sequenced material: CD4+ or CD8+ T cells sorted from blood, taken in a trial of the OX40 agonist ivuxolimab. The CDR3 DNA follows: TGCAGCGTTGAGTGGAGCGACTACGAGCAGTACTTC. It yields the protein CSVEWSDYEQYF.